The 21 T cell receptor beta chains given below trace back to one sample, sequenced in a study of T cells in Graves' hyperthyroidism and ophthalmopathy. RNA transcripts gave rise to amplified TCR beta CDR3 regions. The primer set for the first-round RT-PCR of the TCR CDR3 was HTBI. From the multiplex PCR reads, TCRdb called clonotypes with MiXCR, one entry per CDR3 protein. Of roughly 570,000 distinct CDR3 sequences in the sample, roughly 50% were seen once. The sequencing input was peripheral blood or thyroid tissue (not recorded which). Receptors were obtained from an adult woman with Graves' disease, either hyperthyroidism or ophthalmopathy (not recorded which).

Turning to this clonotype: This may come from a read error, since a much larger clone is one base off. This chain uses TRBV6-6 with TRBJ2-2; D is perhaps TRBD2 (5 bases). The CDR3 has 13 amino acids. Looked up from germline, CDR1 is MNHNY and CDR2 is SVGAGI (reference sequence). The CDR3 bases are TGTGCCAGCAGTCCCACCCGGACCGGGGAGCTGCTTTTT. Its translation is CASSPTRTGELLF.

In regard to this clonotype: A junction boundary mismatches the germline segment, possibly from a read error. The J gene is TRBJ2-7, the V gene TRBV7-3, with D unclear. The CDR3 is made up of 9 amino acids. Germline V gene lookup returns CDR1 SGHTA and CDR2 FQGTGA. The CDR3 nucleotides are TGTGCCAGCAGCTTAGGGCAGAACTTC. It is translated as CASSLGQNF.

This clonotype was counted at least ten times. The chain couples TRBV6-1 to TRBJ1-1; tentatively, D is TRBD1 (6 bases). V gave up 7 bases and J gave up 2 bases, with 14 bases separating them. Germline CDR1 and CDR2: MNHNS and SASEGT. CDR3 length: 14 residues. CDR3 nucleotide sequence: TGTGCCAGCACCAGGGGACTGGTAAACACTGAAGCTTTCTTT. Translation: CASTRGLVNTEAFF.

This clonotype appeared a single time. Here the CDR3 DNA reads TGTGCCAGCAGCGCCGGGACCGCCGGGGGGACCCAGTACTTC. This sequence encodes CASSAGTAGGTQYF. The chain couples TRBV7-9 to TRBJ2-5; weak D call: TRBD2 (6 bases). The CDR3 contains 14 residues. Germline CDR1 reads SEHNR; CDR2 reads FQNEAQ (reference sequence). V gave up 5 bases and J gave up 7 bases, with 17 bases separating them. The full variable domain, completed using reference TRBV7-9 and TRBJ2-5, is DTGVSQNPRHKITKRGQNVTFRCDPISEHNRLYWYRQTLGQGPEFLTYFQNEAQLEKSRLLSDRFSAERPKGSFSTLEIQRTEQGDSAMYLCASSAGTAGGTQYFGPGTRLLVL.

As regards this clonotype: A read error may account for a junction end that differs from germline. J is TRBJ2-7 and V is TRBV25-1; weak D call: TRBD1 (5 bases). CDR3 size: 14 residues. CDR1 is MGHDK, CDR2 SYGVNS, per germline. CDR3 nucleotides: TGTGCCAGCAGTGTAGGACACGGGCCCTACGAGCGGTACTTC. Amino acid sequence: CASSVGHGPYERYF.

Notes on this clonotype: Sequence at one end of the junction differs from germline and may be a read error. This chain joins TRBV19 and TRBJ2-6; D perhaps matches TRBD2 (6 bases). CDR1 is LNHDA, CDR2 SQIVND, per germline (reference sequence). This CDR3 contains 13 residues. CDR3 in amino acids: CASRTSGVNVLTF. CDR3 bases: TGTGCCAGTAGAACCTCGGGGGTCAACGTCCTGACTTTC.

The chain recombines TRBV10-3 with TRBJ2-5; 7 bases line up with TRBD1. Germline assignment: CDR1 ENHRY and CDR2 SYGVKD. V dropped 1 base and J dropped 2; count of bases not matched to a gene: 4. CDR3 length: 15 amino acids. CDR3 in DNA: TGTGCCATCAGTGAGTGGGGGACAGCTCAAGAGACCCAGTACTTC. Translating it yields CAISEWGTAQETQYF.

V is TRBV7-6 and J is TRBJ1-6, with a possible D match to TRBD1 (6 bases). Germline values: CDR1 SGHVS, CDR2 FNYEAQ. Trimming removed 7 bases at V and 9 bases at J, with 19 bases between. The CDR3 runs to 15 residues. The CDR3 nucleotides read TGTGCCAGCATTCCCGGGGGGCGAGTGGGTTCACCCCTCCACTTT. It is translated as CASIPGGRVGSPLHF.

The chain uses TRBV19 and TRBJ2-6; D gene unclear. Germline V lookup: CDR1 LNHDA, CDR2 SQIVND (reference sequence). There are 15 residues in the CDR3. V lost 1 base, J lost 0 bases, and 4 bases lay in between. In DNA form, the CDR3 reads TGTGCCAGTAGTATAGGCCACTCTGGGGCCAACGTCCTGACTTTC. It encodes CASSIGHSGANVLTF.

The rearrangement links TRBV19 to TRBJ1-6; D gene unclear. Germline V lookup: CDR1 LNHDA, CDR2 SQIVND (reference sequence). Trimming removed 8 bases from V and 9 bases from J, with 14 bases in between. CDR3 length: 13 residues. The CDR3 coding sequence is TGTGCCAGTTCGCCTACCGGGGTTTCACCCCTCCACTTT. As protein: CASSPTGVSPLHF.

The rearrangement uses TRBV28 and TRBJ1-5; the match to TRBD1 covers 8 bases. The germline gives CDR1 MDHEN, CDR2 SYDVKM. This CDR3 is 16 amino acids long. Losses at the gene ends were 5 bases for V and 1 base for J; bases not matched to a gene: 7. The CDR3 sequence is CASSPRQGMSNQPQHF. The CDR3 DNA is TGTGCCAGCAGTCCCAGACAGGGGATGAGCAATCAGCCCCAGCATTTT.

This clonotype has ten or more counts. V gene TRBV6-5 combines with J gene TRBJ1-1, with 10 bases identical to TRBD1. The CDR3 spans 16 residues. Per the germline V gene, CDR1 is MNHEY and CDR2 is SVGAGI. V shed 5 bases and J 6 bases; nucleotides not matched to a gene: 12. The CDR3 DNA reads TGTGCCAGCAGTCCCATAGTGGGACAGGGGCTCCCTGAAGCTTTCTTT. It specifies CASSPIVGQGLPEAFF.

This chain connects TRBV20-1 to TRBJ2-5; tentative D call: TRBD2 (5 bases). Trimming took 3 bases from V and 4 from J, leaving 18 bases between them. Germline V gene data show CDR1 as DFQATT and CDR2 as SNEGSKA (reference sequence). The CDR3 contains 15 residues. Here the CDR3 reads CSASSAGAVGETQYF. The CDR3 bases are TGCAGTGCTAGCTCAGCCGGAGCGGTTGGAGAGACCCAGTACTTC.

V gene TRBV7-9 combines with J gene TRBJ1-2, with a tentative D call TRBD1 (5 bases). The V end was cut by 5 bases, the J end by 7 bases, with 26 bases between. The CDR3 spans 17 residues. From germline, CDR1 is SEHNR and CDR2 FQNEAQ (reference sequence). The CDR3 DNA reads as TGTGCCAGCAGCCCCCTCTTGGGGCAGGGCGATGTATTTGGCTACACCTTC. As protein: CASSPLLGQGDVFGYTF.

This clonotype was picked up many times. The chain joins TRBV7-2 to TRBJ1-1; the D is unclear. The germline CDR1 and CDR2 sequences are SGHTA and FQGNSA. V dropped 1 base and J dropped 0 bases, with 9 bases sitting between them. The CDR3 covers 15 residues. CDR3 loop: CASSLVLNLNTEAFF. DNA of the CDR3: TGTGCCAGCAGCTTAGTCCTGAATTTGAACACTGAAGCTTTCTTT.

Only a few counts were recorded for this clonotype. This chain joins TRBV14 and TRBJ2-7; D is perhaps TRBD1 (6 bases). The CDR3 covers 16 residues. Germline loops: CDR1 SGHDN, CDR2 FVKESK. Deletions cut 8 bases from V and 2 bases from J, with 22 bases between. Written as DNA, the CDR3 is TGTGCCAGCTCATCACCCAGCCTGACAGGAGCCTACGAGCAGTACTTC. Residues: CASSSPSLTGAYEQYF.

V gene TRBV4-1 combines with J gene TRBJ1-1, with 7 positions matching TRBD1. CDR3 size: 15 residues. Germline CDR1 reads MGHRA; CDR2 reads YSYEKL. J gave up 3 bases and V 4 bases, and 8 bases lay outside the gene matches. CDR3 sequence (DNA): TGCGCCAGCAGCCCGTCACAGGGGCTGTACACTGAAGCTTTCTTT. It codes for CASSPSQGLYTEAFF.

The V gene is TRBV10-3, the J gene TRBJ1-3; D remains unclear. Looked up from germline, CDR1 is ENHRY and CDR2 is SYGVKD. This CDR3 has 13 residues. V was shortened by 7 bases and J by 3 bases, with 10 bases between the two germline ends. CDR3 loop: CAITDGFGNTIYF. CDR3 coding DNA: TGTGCCATCACAGACGGCTTTGGAAACACCATATATTTT.

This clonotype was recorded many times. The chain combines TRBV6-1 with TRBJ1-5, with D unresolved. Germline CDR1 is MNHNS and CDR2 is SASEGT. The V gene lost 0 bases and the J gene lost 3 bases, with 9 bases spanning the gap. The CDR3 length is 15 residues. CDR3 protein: CASSEAGGNNQPQHF. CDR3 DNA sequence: TGTGCCAGCAGTGAAGCCGGTGGGAACAATCAGCCCCAGCATTTT.

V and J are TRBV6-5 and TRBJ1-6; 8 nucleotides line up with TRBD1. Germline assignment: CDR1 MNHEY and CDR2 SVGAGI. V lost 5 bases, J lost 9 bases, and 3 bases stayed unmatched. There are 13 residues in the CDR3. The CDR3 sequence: CASSTTGGSPLHF. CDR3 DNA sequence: TGTGCCAGCAGTACAACAGGGGGTTCACCCCTCCACTTT.

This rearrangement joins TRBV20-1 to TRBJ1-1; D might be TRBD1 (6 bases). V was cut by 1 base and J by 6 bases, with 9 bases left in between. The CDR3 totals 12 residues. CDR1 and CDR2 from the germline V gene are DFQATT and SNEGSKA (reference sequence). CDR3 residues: CSARVRGAEAFF. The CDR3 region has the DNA TGCAGTGCTAGAGTCAGGGGAGCTGAAGCTTTCTTT.